The 23 T cell receptor beta chains below all came from one sample that was sequenced in a study of blood T cell repertoires in COVID-19. The repertoire was sequenced with immunoSEQ multiplex PCR; TCRdb's copy has only in-frame clones and lacks some. The sample lists 450,000 to 500,000 clones; 70% to 90% were seen once. Sequences were obtained from peripheral blood. These receptors originate from a human donor in a cohort sampled during active COVID-19.

The chain employs TRBV25-1 and TRBJ2-5, with 7 nucleotides matching TRBD1. The CDR3 spans 17 residues. The V gene end was trimmed by 4 bases and the J gene end by 5 bases; junction bases not matched to a gene: 16. The germline V gene encodes CDR1 MGHDK and CDR2 SYGVNS. CDR3 sequence reads: CASSGGPNQGVRETQYF. The CDR3 DNA is TGTGCCAGCAGTGGAGGACCGAATCAGGGGGTACGGGAGACCCAGTACTTC.

The chain combines TRBV9 with TRBJ1-3, with D unresolved. The CDR3 has 14 amino acids. From germline, CDR1 is SGDLS and CDR2 YYNGEE. V was trimmed by 3 bases and J by 0 bases, leaving 7 bases between them. The CDR3 loop reads CASSASRSGNTIYF. Here the CDR3 DNA reads TGTGCCAGCAGCGCTTCCCGCTCTGGAAACACCATATATTTT.

This chain links TRBV7-3 with TRBJ2-2; maybe TRBD2 (6 bases). V dropped 4 bases and J dropped 0 bases, with 15 bases sitting between them. There are 17 residues in the CDR3. Per germline, CDR1 SGHTA and CDR2 FQGTGA. Here the CDR3 DNA reads TGTGCCAGCAGCTATGGGGGGACCGGAGCGAACACCGGGGAGCTGTTTTTT. This encodes CASSYGGTGANTGELFF.

The chain couples TRBV18 to TRBJ1-5, with 8 bases identical to TRBD1. The CDR3 sequence is 15 residues long. CDR1 KGHSH and CDR2 LQKENI come from the germline V gene. V was clipped by 3 bases and J by 6 bases; unmatched bases: 7. The CDR3 DNA reads as TGTGCCAGCTCACCCGCAGGGGGCGTTGGTCAGCCCCAGCATTTT. Translated, it gives CASSPAGGVGQPQHF. The variable domain in full, with the rest retrieved from reference TRBV18 and TRBJ1-5, is NAGVMQNPRHLVRRRGQEARLRCSPMKGHSHVYWYRQLPEEGLKFMVYLQKENIIDESGMPKERFSAEFPKEGPSILRIQQVVRGDSAAYFCASSPAGGVGQPQHFGDGTRLSIL.

The rearrangement uses TRBV28 and TRBJ1-5, with TRBD1 matching 8 bases. The CDR3 extends over 14 amino acids. Germline V gene data show CDR1 as MDHEN and CDR2 as SYDVKM. The ends lost 7 bases at V and 4 bases at J; junction bases unmatched: 6. The CDR3, as DNA: TGTGCCAGCACCGGGACAGGTGCAAATCAGCCCCAGCATTTT. This translates into CASTGTGANQPQHF.

The chain combines TRBV5-1 with TRBJ2-3; 11 bases match TRBD2. The CDR3 runs 17 residues. Per the germline V gene, CDR1 is SGHRS and CDR2 is YFSETQ. The J segment lost 0 bases and the V segment lost 4 bases, leaving 7 bases of the junction unmatched. CDR3 sequence reads: CASSAQTSGISTDTQYF. The CDR3 region has the DNA TGCGCCAGCAGCGCCCAGACTAGCGGGATTAGCACAGATACGCAGTATTTT.

This chain joins TRBV9 and TRBJ1-6; D uncertain. V was clipped by 3 bases and J by 9 bases, with 16 bases between them. This CDR3 is 15 amino acids long. Germline values: CDR1 SGDLS, CDR2 YYNGEE. CDR3 loop: CASSALLGTGSPLHF. DNA of the CDR3: TGTGCCAGCAGCGCCTTGCTGGGTACGGGTTCACCCCTCCACTTT.

V and J are TRBV19 and TRBJ2-1; 8 bases line up with TRBD1. V was pared by 5 bases and J by 1 base, with 7 bases of the junction left unmatched. Looked up from germline, CDR1 is LNHDA and CDR2 is SQIVND (reference sequence). CDR3 length: 16 residues. Here the CDR3 reads CASSGRQGPSYNEQFF. The CDR3 nucleotides read TGTGCCAGTAGTGGCAGACAGGGGCCATCCTACAATGAGCAGTTCTTC.

The chain couples TRBV10-3 to TRBJ2-5; 7 bases agree with TRBD1. This CDR3 contains 15 residues. Per the germline V gene, CDR1 is ENHRY and CDR2 is SYGVKD. Unmatched junction bases numbered 5, after V lost 1 base and J lost 3 bases. The CDR3 region is CAISELNRGKETQYF. For the CDR3, the DNA is TGTGCCATCAGTGAGTTGAACAGGGGTAAAGAGACCCAGTACTTC.

This clone appeared once. The J gene is TRBJ2-2, the V gene TRBV7-2; tentatively, D is TRBD2 (6 bases). Trimming left V 2 bases short and J 8 bases short, with 15 bases between. CDR3 length: 15 residues. The germline V gene has CDR1 SGHTA and CDR2 FQGNSA. CDR3 region: CASSLIGTGVGELFF. The DNA for the CDR3 is TGTGCCAGCAGCTTAATCGGGACTGGTGTAGGGGAGCTGTTTTTT.

The V call is TRBV11-3, the J call TRBJ2-3, with D possibly matching TRBD2 (7 bases). V lost 5 bases, J lost 4 bases, and 22 bases lay in between. The CDR3 covers 17 residues. The germline CDR1 and CDR2 sequences are SGHNT and YENEEA. The CDR3: CASSPGFGGRSPDTQYF. The CDR3 region has the DNA TGTGCCAGCAGCCCAGGGTTCGGGGGGCGCAGCCCAGATACGCAGTATTTT.

Ten or more counts support this clone. The rearrangement uses TRBV19 and TRBJ1-5, with D tentatively TRBD1 (6 bases). This CDR3 has 13 residues. Trimming cost V 11 bases and J 4 bases, with 15 bases left between them. The V gene's germline CDR1 is LNHDA and CDR2 SQIVND (reference sequence). The CDR3 coding sequence is TGTGCCTCGCGGACAGACGAAAATCAGCCCCAGCATTTT. It yields the protein CASRTDENQPQHF.

This chain connects TRBV9 to TRBJ1-6, with D maybe TRBD1 (6 bases). CDR3 length: 16 residues. Germline values: CDR1 SGDLS, CDR2 YYNGEE. V gave up 2 bases and J gave up 10 bases, with 19 bases separating them. In DNA form, the CDR3 reads TGTGCCAGCAGCGTTCTAGGGGGTTCAGAGGAATCACCCCTCCACTTT. Its protein product is CASSVLGGSEESPLHF.

This chain connects TRBV6-5 to TRBJ2-6; D is undetermined. The CDR3 is made up of 13 amino acids. CDR1 is MNHEY, CDR2 SVGAGI, per germline. V was trimmed by 7 bases and J by 1 base, leaving 5 bases between them. CDR3 amino acids: CASTRSGANVLTF. The CDR3 region has the DNA TGTGCCAGCACGCGGTCTGGGGCCAACGTCCTGACTTTC.

The J gene is TRBJ2-7, the V gene TRBV2; TRBD1 aligns across 7 bases. V lost 7 bases and J lost 2; bases outside the gene matches: 8. The CDR3 is made up of 14 amino acids. The germline gives CDR1 SNHLY, CDR2 FYNNEI. The CDR3 DNA sequence: TGTGCCAGCACCCTAATTGGGACAGCCTACGAGCAGTACTTC. Translating it yields CASTLIGTAYEQYF.

The chain carries TRBV6-1 and TRBJ1-2, with a possible D match to TRBD1 (5 bases). The germline CDR1 and CDR2 sequences are MNHNS and SASEGT. The CDR3 runs to 14 residues. Trimming took 2 bases from V and 8 from J, leaving 15 bases between them. CDR3 sequence reads: CASSENRPYRGYTF. The CDR3 nucleotides are TGTGCCAGCAGTGAAAACAGGCCTTATCGGGGCTACACCTTC.

The J gene is TRBJ1-5, the V gene TRBV27; D is undetermined. CDR1 is MNHEY, CDR2 SMNVEV, per germline (reference sequence). With 10 bases removed from V and 0 bases from J, the gap between germline ends came to 16 bases. The CDR3 has 15 amino acids. CDR3 loop: CATDYSFNSNQPQHF. As DNA, the CDR3 is TGTGCCACCGATTACAGTTTTAATAGCAATCAGCCCCAGCATTTT.

The chain has TRBV7-8 and TRBJ1-4; no definite D call. The CDR3 covers 14 residues. CDR1 is SGHVS, CDR2 FQNEAQ, per germline. Trimming shortened V by 5 bases and J by 4 bases, and 11 bases separated the two germline ends. CDR3: CASSLKQFNEKLFF. The CDR3 DNA reads TGTGCCAGCAGCCTTAAACAATTTAATGAAAAACTGTTTTTT. The complete variable domain, with remaining parts taken from reference TRBV7-8 and TRBJ1-4, reads GAGVSQSPRYKVAKRGQDVALRCDPISGHVSLFWYQQALGQGPEFLTYFQNEAQLDKSGLPSDRFFAERPEGSVSTLKIQRTQQEDSAVYLCASSLKQFNEKLFFGSGTQLSVL.

The J gene is TRBJ2-5, the V gene TRBV24-1; weak D call: TRBD1 (5 bases). Germline loops: CDR1 KGHDR, CDR2 SFDVKD. The CDR3 consists of 12 residues. Trimming cost V 6 bases and J 5 bases, with 9 bases left between them. The CDR3, as DNA: TGTGCCACCAGTCAGGGATGGGAGACCCAGTACTTC. It specifies CATSQGWETQYF.

The chain joins TRBV3-1 (or the pseudogene TRBV3-2) to TRBJ2-7, with a weak D call TRBD2 (6 bases). Germline CDR1 LGHDT, CDR2 YNNKEL (reference sequence). The CDR3 runs to 14 residues. V gave up 4 bases and J gave up 4 bases, with 14 bases separating them. In nucleotides, the CDR3 is TGTGCCAGCAGCCCGTACCGGGACTCTTACGAGCAGTACTTC. Translating gives CASSPYRDSYEQYF.

The J gene is TRBJ1-4, the V gene TRBV10-3; D is unresolved. Germline V gene data show CDR1 as ENHRY and CDR2 as SYGVKD. Trimming took 0 bases from V and 3 from J, leaving 8 bases between them. This CDR3 contains 15 residues. The CDR3 DNA follows: TGTGCCATCAGTGAGTCCGCCGGAGCTAATGAAAAACTGTTTTTT. Amino acids: CAISESAGANEKLFF.

The CDR3 bases are TGTGCCAGCAGCCAAGCATTGACAGGGTTGATTGGCTACACCTTC. This sequence encodes CASSQALTGLIGYTF. This chain uses TRBV14 with TRBJ1-2, with TRBD1 matching 7 bases. The V segment lost 1 base and the J segment 7 bases; nucleotides outside the gene matches: 9. Germline V CDR1 and CDR2: SGHDN, FVKESK. The CDR3 totals 15 residues.

The rearrangement uses TRBV6-1 and TRBJ1-1; D might be TRBD1 (5 bases). Germline CDR1 reads MNHNS; CDR2 reads SASEGT. The CDR3 sequence is 14 residues long. V was pared by 7 bases and J by 4 bases, with 16 bases between. This CDR3 is CASTVDGRGTEAFF. CDR3 sequence (DNA): TGTGCCAGCACCGTTGATGGTAGGGGCACTGAAGCTTTCTTT.